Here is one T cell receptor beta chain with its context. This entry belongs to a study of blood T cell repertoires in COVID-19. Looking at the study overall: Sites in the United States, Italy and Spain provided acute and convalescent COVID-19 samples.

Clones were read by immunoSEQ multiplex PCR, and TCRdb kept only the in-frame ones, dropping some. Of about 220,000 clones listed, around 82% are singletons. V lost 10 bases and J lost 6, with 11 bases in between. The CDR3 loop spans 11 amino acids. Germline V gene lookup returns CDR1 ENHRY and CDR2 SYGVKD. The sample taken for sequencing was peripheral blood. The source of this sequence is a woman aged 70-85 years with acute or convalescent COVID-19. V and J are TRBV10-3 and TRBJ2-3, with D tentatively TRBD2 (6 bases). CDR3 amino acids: CASHGGDTQYF. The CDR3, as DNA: TGTGCCAGTCACGGGGGTGATACGCAGTATTTT.